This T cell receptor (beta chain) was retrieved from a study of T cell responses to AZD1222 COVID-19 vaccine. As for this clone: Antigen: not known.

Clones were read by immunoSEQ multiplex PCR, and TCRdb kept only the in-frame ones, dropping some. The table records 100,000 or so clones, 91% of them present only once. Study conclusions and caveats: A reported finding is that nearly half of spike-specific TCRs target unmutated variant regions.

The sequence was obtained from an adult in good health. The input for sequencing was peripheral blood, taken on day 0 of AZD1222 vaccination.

CDR3 coding DNA: TGTGCCAGCAGAAAACAGGGGCTGGGACAGCCCCAGCATTTT. Protein sequence: CASRKQGLGQPQHF. The rearrangement uses TRBV6-5 and TRBJ1-5; 7 nucleotides align to TRBD1. CDR1 is MNHEY and CDR2 is SVGAGI in the germline V gene. This CDR3 has 14 residues. Trimming removed 6 bases from V and 7 bases from J; junction bases left unmatched: 9.